This TCR beta chain was captured in a study of blood T cell repertoires in COVID-19. As for the study in general: From the United States, Italy and Spain came samples of acute and convalescent COVID-19. T cells, B-cell-depleted T cells, or PBMCs provided the cDNA or gDNA that served as material.

As handled by the study authors: Scientists estimated how many nucleated cells there were by amplifying reference gene primers. The data were produced by immunoSEQ multiplex PCR, yet TCRdb's version contains in-frame clones alone and is incomplete. V and J calls and clone size are copied from that table; D and trimming were computed from the DNA. The sample records 110,000 or so clones, roughly 84% being singletons. The receptor was derived from a woman aged 70-85 years who had recovered from COVID-19. Sample: peripheral blood.

For the CDR3, the DNA is TGTGCCAGCAGCGCGGGACTAGCCTTGTGGGAGACCCAGTACTTC. This translates into CASSAGLALWETQYF. This sequence joins TRBV3-1 (or the pseudogene TRBV3-2) and TRBJ2-5, with 9 bases aligning to TRBD2. CDR1 LGHDT and CDR2 YNNKEL come from the germline V gene (reference sequence). This CDR3 region has 15 residues. After removal of 5 bases from V and 5 bases from J, the junction contained 9 bases not matched to a gene.